The entry below describes one T cell receptor beta chain. Profiling relied on immunoSEQ multiplex PCR, and the TCRdb table lists in-frame clones only, not all of them. The sample holds under 500,000 clones, approximately 90% seen once. This specimen comes from a study of blood T cell repertoires in COVID-19. The TCR sequence derives from a woman aged 18-30 years with acute COVID-19. Sequenced input: PBMCs or T cells enriched from blood (not recorded which).

The CDR3, as DNA: TGTGCCAGCAGCCACACCCCAGCGGGAAACTACGAGCAGTACTTC. Protein: CASSHTPAGNYEQYF. This rearrangement joins TRBV11-2 to TRBJ2-7; 7 bases map to TRBD2. CDR3 size: 15 residues. CDR1 SGHAT and CDR2 FQNNGV come from the germline V gene. The junction had 10 bases not matched to a gene; V was cut back by 5 bases and J by 3 bases. The complete variable domain, with remaining parts taken from reference TRBV11-2 and TRBJ2-7, reads EAGVAQSPRYKIIEKRQSVAFWCNPISGHATLYWYQQILGQGPKLLIQFQNNGVVDDSQLPKDRFSAERLKGVDSTLKIQPAKLEDSAVYLCASSHTPAGNYEQYFGPGTRLTVT.